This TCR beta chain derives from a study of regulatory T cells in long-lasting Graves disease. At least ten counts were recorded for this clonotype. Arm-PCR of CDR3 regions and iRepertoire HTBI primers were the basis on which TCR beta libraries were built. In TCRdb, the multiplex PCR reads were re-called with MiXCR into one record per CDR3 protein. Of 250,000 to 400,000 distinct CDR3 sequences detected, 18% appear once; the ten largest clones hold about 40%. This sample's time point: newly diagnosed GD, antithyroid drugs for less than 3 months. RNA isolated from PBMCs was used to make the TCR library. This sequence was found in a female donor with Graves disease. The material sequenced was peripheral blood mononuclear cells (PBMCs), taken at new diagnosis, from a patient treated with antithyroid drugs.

The CDR3 DNA reads TGTGCCAGCAGTCCCGGGGGAGGGTCCTCTGGAAACACCATATATTTT. It translates to CASSPGGGSSGNTIYF. The J gene is TRBJ1-3, the V gene TRBV6-1, with D possibly matching TRBD1 (5 bases). This CDR3 has 16 amino acids. CDR1 and CDR2 (germline): MNHNS, SASEGT. V shed 5 bases and J shed 0 bases, with 14 bases lying between them.